This record concerns one TCR beta chain sequence. The length of the CDR3 is 18 residues. Per germline, CDR1 SGHAT and CDR2 FQNNGV. Trimming removed 1 base from V and 2 bases from J; junction bases left unmatched: 10. The repertoire was sequenced with immunoSEQ multiplex PCR; TCRdb's copy has only in-frame clones and lacks some. The sample comprises 85,000 to 100,000 clones, around 92% of which are singletons, and 0.25% to 0.3% rests with the top ten. These data are taken from a study of OX40 agonist ivuxolimab in advanced cancers. Study background: Every 2 weeks, ivuxolimab was infused into the patients intravenously at between 0.01 and 10 mg/kg.

The sampling schedule covered blood at baseline, cycle 4 day 1, and cycle 7 day 1. The gene calls are TRBV11-2 and TRBJ2-3, with TRBD2 matching 9 bases. The clonotype was recovered from an adult with an advanced solid tumor such as melanoma, head and neck, liver or kidney cancer. Source: CD4+ or CD8+ T cells sorted from blood, taken in a trial of the OX40 agonist ivuxolimab. CDR3 nucleotides: TGTGCCAGCAGCTTAGGCCCCGGGACTAGCAGACACACAGATACGCAGTATTTT. Its protein is CASSLGPGTSRHTDTQYF.